This T cell receptor beta chain was profiled in a study of cytotoxic CD8 clonotypes in ibrutinib-treated CLL. Overall study findings and caveats: Ibrutinib response saw clonality rise, and progression saw it return toward baseline. Circulating CD8+ T-cell counts were tracked by baseline clonality, which exceeded that of age-matched healthy donors.

V was trimmed by 1 base and J by 1 base, leaving 13 bases between them. The V gene's germline CDR1 is LNHNV and CDR2 YYDKDF (reference sequence). CDR3 length: 16 residues. With regard to this clone: Its antigen is unknown.

TCRdb keeps only in-frame clones here, not all; method: immunoSEQ multiplex PCR. The sample consists of about 13,000 clones, around 70% of them appearing once. Sequences were derived from PBMCs, sampled before ibrutinib treatment. This TCR was recovered from a human donor with chronic lymphocytic leukemia. The rearrangement uses TRBV15 and TRBJ2-5; D perhaps matches TRBD2 (6 bases). The CDR3 coding sequence is TGTGCCACCAGCAGAGCGGGAGCGGCCCTCCAAGAGACCCAGTACTTC. This encodes CATSRAGAALQETQYF.